The rows below give T cell receptor beta chains drawn from one sample of a study of OX40 agonist ivuxolimab in advanced cancers. Some clones are missing from TCRdb's copy, which holds only in-frame ones; the method was immunoSEQ multiplex PCR. The data show some 32,000 clones, more than 70% seen once. Here the sequenced sample was CD4+ or CD8+ T cells sorted from blood, taken in a trial of the OX40 agonist ivuxolimab. Receptor source: an adult with an advanced solid tumor such as melanoma, head and neck, liver or kidney cancer. CDR3s include the opening cysteine and the closing phenylalanine or tryptophan. D genes are given only for firm matches. Part of the rows lack a size; the others show once, few, many or a class for expanded clones.

D gene,J gene,V gene,clone size,CDR3 length,CDR3 protein,CDR3 DNA
TRBD2,TRBJ2-5,TRBV10-3,-,15,CATISGTRGEETQYF,TGTGCCACTATATCCGGGACTAGGGGGGAAGAGACCCAGTACTTC
TRBD1,TRBJ2-7,TRBV9,-,15,CASSYSGTGGYEQYF,TGTGCCAGCAGTTACTCCGGGACAGGGGGCTACGAGCAGTACTTC
TRBD2,TRBJ2-7,TRBV5-4,-,14,CASSFGLAPYEQYF,TGTGCCAGCAGCTTCGGACTAGCGCCCTACGAGCAGTACTTC
TRBD1,TRBJ2-3,TRBV5-6,once,14,CASSSLQGPDTQYF,TGTGCCAGCAGCTCATTACAGGGGCCAGATACGCAGTATTTT
-,TRBJ1-1,TRBV5-1,-,14,CASSLGPDNTEAFF,TGCGCCAGCAGCTTGGGGCCAGATAACACTGAAGCTTTCTTT
-,TRBJ2-2,TRBV10-3,medium-sized,14,CAIRGRGDTGELFF,TGTGCCATCAGGGGGAGAGGGGACACCGGGGAGCTGTTTTTT
-,TRBJ1-5,TRBV28,-,14,CASSLRGYGQPQHF,TGTGCCAGCAGTTTGAGAGGATACGGTCAGCCCCAGCATTTT
-,TRBJ2-7,TRBV11-2,-,14,CASSSRDQSYEQYF,TGTGCCAGCAGCTCTAGGGACCAATCCTACGAGCAGTACTTC
TRBD2,TRBJ2-1,TRBV13,-,16,CASSPGRGRSYNEQFF,TGTGCCAGCAGCCCAGGGAGGGGACGCTCCTACAATGAGCAGTTCTTC
TRBD1,TRBJ2-7,TRBV6-8,few,15,CASSYSGTGGYEQYF,TGTGCCAGCAGTTACTCCGGGACAGGGGGCTACGAGCAGTACTTC
-,TRBJ2-2,TRBV11-1,-,12,CASTLRAGELFF,TGTGCCAGCACCCTCCGGGCCGGGGAGCTGTTTTTT
-,TRBJ2-7,TRBV29-1,few,13,CSVDWDGSYEQYF,TGCAGCGTTGATTGGGACGGATCCTACGAGCAGTACTTC
-,TRBJ2-7,TRBV4-1,-,15,CASSQDSGHSYEQYF,TGCGCCAGCAGCCAAGATTCGGGACACTCCTACGAGCAGTACTTC
-,TRBJ2-7,TRBV5-5,-,13,CASSLVLSYEQYF,TGTGCCAGCAGCTTGGTTCTCTCCTACGAGCAGTACTTC
-,TRBJ2-3,TRBV2,-,11,CANYKQLTQYF,TGTGCCAACTATAAACAGTTAACGCAGTATTTT
TRBD1,TRBJ1-2,TRBV29-1,-,10,CSFRQGGYTF,TGCAGCTTTCGACAGGGGGGCTACACCTTC
-,TRBJ1-2,TRBV30,-,13,CAWSHGGSYGYTF,TGTGCCTGGAGTCATGGAGGGAGCTATGGCTACACCTTC
-,TRBJ1-1,TRBV13,-,12,CASSPGNTEAFF,TGTGCCAGCAGTCCAGGGAACACTGAAGCTTTCTTT
-,TRBJ2-7,TRBV19,-,14,CASSSFGTYYEQYF,TGTGCCAGTAGTTCATTCGGGACCTACTACGAGCAGTACTTC
-,TRBJ2-6,TRBV30,-,16,CASSPPGATGANVLTF,TGTGCCTCTTCCCCCCCAGGGGCTACTGGGGCCAACGTCCTGACTTTC
TRBD1,TRBJ1-1,TRBV2,once,11,CAEQGVGEAFF,TGTGCCGAACAGGGGGTTGGTGAAGCTTTCTTT
-,TRBJ1-2,TRBV23-1,-,13,CASKRRISYGYTF,TGCGCCAGCAAAAGGAGAATCAGCTATGGCTACACCTTC
-,TRBJ2-1,TRBV5-1,-,13,CASSLDNFNEQFF,TGCGCCAGCAGCTTGGATAACTTCAATGAGCAGTTCTTC
-,TRBJ2-6,TRBV27,-,12,CAGASGANVLTF,TGTGCCGGAGCCTCTGGGGCCAACGTCCTGACTTTC
-,TRBJ2-2,TRBV2,-,15,CASSPGIGSAGELFF,TGTGCCAGCAGTCCGGGAATCGGCAGCGCCGGGGAGCTGTTTTTT
-,TRBJ2-4,TRBV15,once,16,CATSRGLEGAKNIQYF,TGTGCCACCAGCAGAGGTTTGGAGGGAGCCAAAAACATTCAGTACTTC
TRBD2,TRBJ2-1,TRBV9,once,15,CASSVEASGGTEQFF,TGTGCCAGCAGCGTAGAGGCTAGCGGGGGCACTGAGCAGTTCTTC
-,TRBJ1-1,TRBV30,-,11,CAWSVEPEAFF,TGTGCCTGGAGTGTAGAACCTGAAGCTTTCTTT
-,TRBJ2-5,TRBV9,-,13,CASSEGTFGTQYF,TGTGCCAGCAGCGAGGGGACTTTCGGGACCCAGTACTTC
-,TRBJ1-5,TRBV27,once,15,CASTPSAVVGQPQHF,TGTGCCAGCACCCCGTCGGCGGTCGTCGGGCAGCCCCAGCATTTT
TRBD2,TRBJ2-7,TRBV25-1,-,14,CASKKAGRMYEQYF,TGTGCCAGCAAAAAAGCCGGGAGGATGTACGAGCAGTACTTC
-,TRBJ2-7,TRBV13,-,13,CASSGQGNNEQYF,TGTGCCAGCAGCGGTCAGGGAAATAACGAGCAGTACTTC
-,TRBJ2-7,TRBV13,-,14,CASSPGSEGYEQYF,TGTGCCAGCAGCCCCGGGAGCGAGGGCTACGAGCAGTACTTC
-,TRBJ1-1,TRBV4-2,-,13,CASSLGQNTEAFF,TGTGCCAGCAGCCTTGGACAGAACACTGAAGCTTTCTTT
-,TRBJ2-2,TRBV6-5,-,13,CASRGRDTGELFF,TGTGCCAGCAGGGGGCGAGACACCGGGGAGCTGTTTTTT
TRBD1,TRBJ1-2,TRBV7-9,-,14,CASTSGQGNYGYTF,TGTGCCAGCACGTCGGGACAGGGAAACTATGGCTACACCTTC
-,TRBJ2-3,TRBV10-1,-,15,CASSEGRGGVDTQYF,TGCGCCAGCAGTGAGGGGCGGGGAGGCGTAGATACGCAGTATTTT
-,TRBJ1-1,TRBV6-1,once,13,CASRRTVNTEAFF,TGTGCCAGCAGGAGGACGGTGAACACTGAAGCTTTCTTT
-,TRBJ2-1,TRBV5-6,-,16,CASSLLRDTPWNEQFF,TGTGCCAGCAGTCTCCTCCGGGACACCCCTTGGAATGAGCAGTTCTTC
-,TRBJ1-4,TRBV6-1,-,12,CASKGSDEKLFF,TGTGCCAGCAAGGGCAGCGATGAAAAACTGTTTTTT
-,TRBJ2-7,TRBV28,-,15,CASSLTKHLSYEQYF,TGTGCCAGCAGTTTAACGAAACACCTCTCCTACGAGCAGTACTTC
TRBD1,TRBJ2-1,TRBV4-1,-,16,CASSQPPRGRVDEQFF,TGCGCCAGCAGCCAACCTCCCAGGGGGCGGGTCGATGAGCAGTTCTTC
TRBD1,TRBJ1-1,TRBV30,-,14,CAWSGDSSTQPAFF,TGTGCCTGGAGTGGGGACAGTTCTACCCAGCCAGCTTTCTTT
-,TRBJ2-1,TRBV2,few,19,CASSEGRGPRAQLWVEQFF,TGTGCCAGCAGTGAAGGAAGGGGACCGCGGGCCCAGTTGTGGGTTGAGCAGTTCTTC
-,TRBJ2-7,TRBV4-1,-,17,CASSQEGLRVSSYEQYF,TGCGCCAGCAGCCAGGAGGGACTGCGGGTCAGCTCCTACGAGCAGTACTTC
-,TRBJ2-7,TRBV2,once,15,CASRDHVGGFYEQYF,TGTGCCAGCAGGGACCACGTTGGGGGTTTCTACGAGCAGTACTTC